This entry describes one T cell receptor (beta chain). This record belongs to a study of T cell responses to AZD1222 COVID-19 vaccine. Germline CDR1 MNHEY, CDR2 SMNVEV (reference sequence). V shed 2 bases and J shed 2 bases, with 16 bases lying between them. CDR3 length equals 17 residues. Here immunoSEQ multiplex PCR was the method, and the copy in TCRdb shows in-frame clones only, minus some. The top ten hold approximately 3% of the sample, which has 130,000 to 150,000 clones, under 95% seen once. The receptor was derived from an adult in good health. The source was peripheral blood, collected on day 0 of MenACWY control vaccination. V usage is TRBV27 and J usage is TRBJ1-3; the D is unclear. CDR3: CASSLSNSPGTGNTIYF. CDR3 nucleotides: TGTGCCAGCAGTTTAAGCAACAGTCCCGGGACTGGAAACACCATATATTTT.